A single sample is the source of the 3 T cell receptor beta chains below, sequenced in a study of T-cell reconstitution after alpha-beta-depleted transplantation in children. The authors prepared the TCRbeta library with unique molecular identifiers. TCRdb re-derived calls from the PCR reads in MiXCR, one entry per CDR3 protein. The sample has roughly 500,000 distinct CDR3 sequences; around 19% are singletons. The input for sequencing was PBMCs from the stem cell graft donor, taken from the stem cell graft. The receptor set was obtained from a human donor who donated a stem cell graft to a child with acute lymphoblastic leukemia.

This clonotype was observed a few times. V gene TRBV9 combines with J gene TRBJ2-3, with D possibly being TRBD2 (6 bases). CDR3 length: 16 amino acids. V lost 0 bases and J lost 2, with 13 bases in between. Germline V CDR1 and CDR2: SGDLS, YYNGEE. In DNA form, the CDR3 reads TGTGCCAGCAGCGTAGAAGATAGCGGAACCACAGATACGCAGTATTTT. Its protein is CASSVEDSGTTDTQYF.

The chain recombines TRBV27 with TRBJ1-1; D unclear. Trimming removed 5 bases from V and 7 bases from J, with 23 bases in between. The CDR3 has 16 amino acids. Germline assignment: CDR1 MNHEY and CDR2 SMNVEV (reference sequence). This CDR3 reads CASSTSPQPSVSEAFF. The CDR3 region has the DNA TGTGCCAGCAGTACCTCCCCCCAGCCCTCGGTCAGTGAAGCTTTCTTT.

The V and J genes are TRBV9 and TRBJ2-2; D is unresolved. V gave up 3 bases and J gave up 2 bases, with 2 bases separating them. The germline V gene encodes CDR1 SGDLS and CDR2 YYNGEE. The CDR3 extends over 12 amino acids. This chain's CDR3 is CASSDNTGELFF. The CDR3 coding sequence is TGTGCCAGCAGCGATAACACCGGGGAGCTGTTTTTT.